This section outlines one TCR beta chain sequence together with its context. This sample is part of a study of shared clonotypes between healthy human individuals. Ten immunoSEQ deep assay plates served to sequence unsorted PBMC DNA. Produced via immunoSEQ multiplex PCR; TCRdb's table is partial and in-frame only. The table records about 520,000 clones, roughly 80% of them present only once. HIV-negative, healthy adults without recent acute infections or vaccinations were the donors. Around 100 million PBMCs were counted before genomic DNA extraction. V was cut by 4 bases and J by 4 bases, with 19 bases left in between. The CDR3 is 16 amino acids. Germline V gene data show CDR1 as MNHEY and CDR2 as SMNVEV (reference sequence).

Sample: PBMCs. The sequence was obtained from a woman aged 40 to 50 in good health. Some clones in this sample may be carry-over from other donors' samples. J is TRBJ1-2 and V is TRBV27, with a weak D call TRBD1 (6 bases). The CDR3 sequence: CASSYPGQPYGYGYTF. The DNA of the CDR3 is TGTGCCAGCAGTTACCCTGGACAGCCCTACGGCTATGGCTACACCTTC.